Shown below are 4 T cell receptor beta chains from a single sample sequenced in a study of yellow fever vaccine responses in identical twins. Each CDR3 protein gets one entry after TCRdb re-called the RT-PCR reads with MiXCR. The sample has around 18,000 distinct CDR3 sequences, roughly two thirds seen once. The sample here was T cells from blood (PBMCs), unsorted or a sorted subset (not recorded which), taken before or after yellow fever vaccination (not recorded which). The receptors were sampled from a woman in her late teens or twenties who received the yellow fever vaccine.

J is TRBJ2-3 and V is TRBV6-5, with D perhaps TRBD1 or TRBD2 (5 bases each). Per germline, CDR1 MNHEY and CDR2 SVGAGI. The V gene lost 2 bases and the J gene lost 0 bases, with 6 bases spanning the gap. The CDR3 is 14 amino acids. The CDR3 coding sequence is TGTGCCAGCAGTTACGAGGGGAGCACAGATACGCAGTATTTT. Amino acid sequence: CASSYEGSTDTQYF.

This sequence joins TRBV3-1 and TRBJ1-1; tentatively, D is TRBD1 (5 bases). CDR3 size: 16 residues. The germline V gene has CDR1 LGHDT and CDR2 YNNKEL (reference sequence). Trimming took 1 base from V and 0 from J, leaving 12 bases between them. CDR3 in DNA: TGTGCCAGCAGCCAAGGGGGCGCATCGGTGAACACTGAAGCTTTCTTT. It yields the protein CASSQGGASVNTEAFF.

The sample holds a few counts of this clonotype. The genes are TRBV20-1 and TRBJ1-2; 7 bases are shared with TRBD1. CDR3 size: 13 residues. V shed 6 bases and J 4 bases; nucleotides not matched to a gene: 8. Germline V gene lookup returns CDR1 DFQATT and CDR2 SNEGSKA (reference sequence). This chain's CDR3 is CSAPGQASYGYTF. The CDR3 DNA reads as TGCAGTGCCCCAGGACAGGCGTCCTATGGCTACACCTTC.

In its sample, this clonotype was seen once. The J gene is TRBJ2-1, the V gene TRBV11-3; no definite D call. The germline V and J ends were trimmed by 3 bases and 5 bases, with 14 bases remaining between them. The CDR3 contains 15 residues. CDR1 and CDR2 (germline): SGHNT, YENEEA. The CDR3 region is CASSFSVSTNNEQFF. In DNA form, the CDR3 reads TGTGCCAGCAGCTTTTCGGTTTCGACGAACAATGAGCAGTTCTTC.